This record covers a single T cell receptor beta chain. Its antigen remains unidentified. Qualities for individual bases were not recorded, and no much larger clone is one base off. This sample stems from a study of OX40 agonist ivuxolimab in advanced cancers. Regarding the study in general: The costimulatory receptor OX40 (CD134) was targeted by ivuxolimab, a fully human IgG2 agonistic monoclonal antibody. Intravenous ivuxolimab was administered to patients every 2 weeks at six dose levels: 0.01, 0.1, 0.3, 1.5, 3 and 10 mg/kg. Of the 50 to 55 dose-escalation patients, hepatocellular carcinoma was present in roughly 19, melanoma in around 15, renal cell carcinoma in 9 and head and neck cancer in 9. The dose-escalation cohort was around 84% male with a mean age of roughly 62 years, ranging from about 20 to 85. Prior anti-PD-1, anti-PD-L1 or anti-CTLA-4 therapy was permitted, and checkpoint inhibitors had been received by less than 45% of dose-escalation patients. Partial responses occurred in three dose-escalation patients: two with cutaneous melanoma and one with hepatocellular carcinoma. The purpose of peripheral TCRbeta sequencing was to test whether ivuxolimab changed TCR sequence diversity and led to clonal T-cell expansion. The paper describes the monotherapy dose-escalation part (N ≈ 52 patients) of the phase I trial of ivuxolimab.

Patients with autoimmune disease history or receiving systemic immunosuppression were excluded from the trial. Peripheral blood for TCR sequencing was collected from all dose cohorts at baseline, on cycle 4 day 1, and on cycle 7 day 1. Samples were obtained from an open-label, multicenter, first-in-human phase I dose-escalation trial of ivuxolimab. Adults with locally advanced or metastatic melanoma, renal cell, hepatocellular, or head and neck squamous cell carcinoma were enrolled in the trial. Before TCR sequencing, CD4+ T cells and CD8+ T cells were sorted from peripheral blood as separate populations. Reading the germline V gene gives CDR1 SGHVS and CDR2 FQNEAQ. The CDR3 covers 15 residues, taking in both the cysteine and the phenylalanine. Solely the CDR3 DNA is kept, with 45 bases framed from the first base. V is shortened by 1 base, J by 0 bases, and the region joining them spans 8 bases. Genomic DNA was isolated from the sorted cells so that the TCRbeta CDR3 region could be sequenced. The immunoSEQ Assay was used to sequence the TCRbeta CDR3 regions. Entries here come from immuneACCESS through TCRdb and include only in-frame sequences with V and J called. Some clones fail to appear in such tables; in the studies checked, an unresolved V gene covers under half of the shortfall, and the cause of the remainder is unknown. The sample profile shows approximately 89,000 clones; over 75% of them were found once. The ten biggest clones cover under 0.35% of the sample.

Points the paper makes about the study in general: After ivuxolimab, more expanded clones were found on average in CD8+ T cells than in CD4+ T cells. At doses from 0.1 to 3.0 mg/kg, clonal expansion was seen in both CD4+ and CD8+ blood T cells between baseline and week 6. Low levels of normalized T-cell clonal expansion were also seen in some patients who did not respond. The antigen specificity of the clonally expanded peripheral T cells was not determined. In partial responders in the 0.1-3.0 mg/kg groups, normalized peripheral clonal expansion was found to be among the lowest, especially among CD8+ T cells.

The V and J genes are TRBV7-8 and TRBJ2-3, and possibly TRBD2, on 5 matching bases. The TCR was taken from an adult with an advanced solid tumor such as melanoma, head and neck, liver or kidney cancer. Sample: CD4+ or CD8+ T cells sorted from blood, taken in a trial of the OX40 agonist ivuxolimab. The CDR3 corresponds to CASSLGPSSTDTQYF. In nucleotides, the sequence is TGTGCCAGCAGCTTAGGACCTAGCAGCACAGATACGCAGTATTTT. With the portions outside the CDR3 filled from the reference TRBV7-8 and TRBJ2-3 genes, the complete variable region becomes GAGVSQSPRYKVAKRGQDVALRCDPISGHVSLFWYQQALGQGPEFLTYFQNEAQLDKSGLPSDRFFAERPEGSVSTLKIQRTQQEDSAVYLCASSLGPSSTDTQYFGPGTRLTVL.